The clone carrying this T cell receptor (beta chain) was detected many times. The antigen is undetermined. The sample is drawn from a study of T cell repertoires in cytomegalovirus infection. Study as a whole: TCR beta signatures that were public indicated CMV infection and matching HLA type.

Whole-study findings and limits: In two of eight donors, the top clonotype was HLA-C-restricted CMV-specific.

TCRdb redid the calling of the reads with MiXCR, one entry per CDR3 protein. The sample has some 920,000 distinct CDR3 sequences; around 32% are singletons. The source of this sequence is a human donor in good health (CMV status not recorded). Some clones in this sample may be carry-over from other donors' samples. Material: cultured CD8+ T cells from PBMCs, obtained from culture after CMV antigen stimulation.

The CDR3 DNA reads TGCGCCAGCAGCTTGGGCCGGGGGGGGATCTACAATGAGCAGTTCTTC. It translates to CASSLGRGGIYNEQFF. The chain combines TRBV5-1 with TRBJ2-1; 8 bases line up with TRBD2. Germline CDR1 is SGHRS and CDR2 is YFSETQ. V lost 0 bases, J lost 3 bases, and 5 bases stayed unmatched. The CDR3 totals 16 residues.